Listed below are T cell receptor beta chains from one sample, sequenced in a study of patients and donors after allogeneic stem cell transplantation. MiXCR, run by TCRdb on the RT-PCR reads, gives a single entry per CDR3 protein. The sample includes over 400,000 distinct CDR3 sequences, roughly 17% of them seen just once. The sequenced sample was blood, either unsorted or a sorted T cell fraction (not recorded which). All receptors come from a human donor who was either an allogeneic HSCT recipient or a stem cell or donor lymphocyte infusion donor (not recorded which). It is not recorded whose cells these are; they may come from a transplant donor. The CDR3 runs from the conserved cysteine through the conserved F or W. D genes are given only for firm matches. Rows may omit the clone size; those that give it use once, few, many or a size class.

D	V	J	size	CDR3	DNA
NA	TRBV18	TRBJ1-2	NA	CASSPATSANYGYTF	TGTGCCAGCTCACCAGCAACCTCAGCTAACTATGGCTACACCTTC
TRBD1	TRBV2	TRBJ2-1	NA	CASKGQGQYNEQFF	TGTGCCAGCAAGGGACAGGGACAATACAATGAGCAGTTCTTC
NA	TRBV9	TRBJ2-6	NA	CASSLRQIQPGANVLTF	TGTGCCAGCAGCTTACGCCAGATCCAACCTGGGGCCAACGTCCTGACTTTC
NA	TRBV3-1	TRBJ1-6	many	CASSQARNNSPLHF	TGTGCCAGCAGCCAAGCGCGGAATAATTCACCCCTCCACTTT
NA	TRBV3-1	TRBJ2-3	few	CASSQEVKGIGTDTQYF	TGTGCCAGCAGCCAAGAAGTAAAGGGAATCGGCACAGATACGCAGTATTTT
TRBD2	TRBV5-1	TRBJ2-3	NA	CASSLEAGSTDTQYF	TGCGCCAGCAGCTTGGAAGCGGGAAGCACAGATACGCAGTATTTT
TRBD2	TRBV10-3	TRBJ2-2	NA	CAIRKREYSGSVTGELFF	TGTGCCATCAGGAAAAGAGAATACAGCGGGAGTGTCACCGGGGAGCTGTTTTTT
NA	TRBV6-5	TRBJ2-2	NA	CASSYSKVSGELFF	TGTGCCAGCAGTTACTCAAAGGTTTCCGGGGAGCTGTTTTTT
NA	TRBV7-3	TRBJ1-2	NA	CASSLRGRVNYGYTF	TGTGCCAGCAGCTTAAGGGGGAGGGTTAACTATGGCTACACCTTC
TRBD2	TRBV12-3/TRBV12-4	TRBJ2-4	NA	CASKTSGRAKNIQYF	TGTGCCAGCAAGACTAGCGGGAGGGCCAAAAACATTCAGTACTTC
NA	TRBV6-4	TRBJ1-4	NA	CASSYDSFPNEKLFF	TGTGCCAGCAGTTACGACAGCTTCCCTAATGAAAAACTGTTTTTT
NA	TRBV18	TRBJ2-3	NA	CASSPPRQGGADTQYF	TGTGCCAGCTCACCACCCCGACAGGGAGGGGCAGATACGCAGTATTTT
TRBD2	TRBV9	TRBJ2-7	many	CASSGGTSGTYEQYF	TGTGCCAGCAGCGGCGGGACTAGCGGGACGTACGAGCAGTACTTC
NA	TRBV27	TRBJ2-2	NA	CASRIGFGELFF	TGTGCCAGCAGGATAGGGTTCGGGGAGCTGTTTTTT
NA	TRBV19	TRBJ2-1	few	CASLDSLGSEQFF	TGTGCCAGTTTGGACAGCTTAGGGAGTGAGCAGTTCTTC
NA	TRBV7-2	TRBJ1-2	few	CASTHPRGAPNTF	TGTGCCAGCACCCACCCTAGGGGGGCCCCTAACACCTTC
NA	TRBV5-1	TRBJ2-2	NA	CASSADSRRGELFF	TGCGCCAGCAGCGCCGACAGTAGGCGAGGGGAGCTGTTTTTT
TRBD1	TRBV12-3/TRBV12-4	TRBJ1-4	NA	CASSFRTGVEKLFF	TGTGCCAGCAGTTTCCGGACAGGGGTCGAAAAACTGTTTTTT
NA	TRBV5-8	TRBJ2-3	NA	CASSSGASDTQYF	TGTGCCAGCAGCTCGGGAGCGTCCGATACGCAGTATTTT
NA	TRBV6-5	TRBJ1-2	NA	CASSYMGALSGYTF	TGTGCCAGCAGTTACATGGGAGCCCTTAGCGGCTACACCTTC
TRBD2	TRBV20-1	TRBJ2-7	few	CSAEPQAGGYEQYF	TGCAGTGCGGAGCCCCAGGCGGGGGGCTACGAGCAGTACTTC
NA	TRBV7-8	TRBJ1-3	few	CASSLGVQFSGNTIYF	TGTGCCAGCAGCTTAGGAGTTCAGTTCTCTGGAAACACCATATATTTT
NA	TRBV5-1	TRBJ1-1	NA	CASSSLIFTEAFF	TGCGCCAGCAGCTCCTTGATTTTCACTGAAGCTTTCTTT
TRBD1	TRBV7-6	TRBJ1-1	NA	CASSQPGQGGMNTEAFF	TGTGCCAGCAGCCAACCGGGACAGGGAGGAATGAACACTGAAGCTTTCTTT
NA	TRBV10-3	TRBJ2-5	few	CAISFEGGRQETQYF	TGTGCCATCAGCTTCGAGGGGGGACGTCAAGAGACCCAGTACTTC
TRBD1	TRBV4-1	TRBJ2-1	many	CASSQGTGGSRSYNEQFF	TGCGCCAGCAGCCAAGGGACAGGGGGCTCCAGGTCCTACAATGAGCAGTTCTTC
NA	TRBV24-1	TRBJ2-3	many	CATRNRPDTQYF	TGTGCCACCAGGAACCGTCCAGATACGCAGTATTTT
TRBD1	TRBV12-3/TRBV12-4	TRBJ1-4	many	CASSSPGQGVDEKLFF	TGTGCCAGCAGTTCCCCGGGACAGGGGGTTGATGAAAAACTGTTTTTT
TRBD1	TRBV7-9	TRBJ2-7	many	CASSSRTGAYEQYF	TGTGCCAGCAGCTCGCGGACAGGGGCCTACGAGCAGTACTTC
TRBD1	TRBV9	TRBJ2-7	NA	CASSVGDRAYEQYF	TGTGCCAGCAGCGTAGGGGACAGGGCGTACGAGCAGTACTTC
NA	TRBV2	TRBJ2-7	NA	CASSDRQPYEQYF	TGTGCCAGCAGTGACCGGCAGCCCTACGAGCAGTACTTC
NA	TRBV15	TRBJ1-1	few	CATSRGSLIEAFF	TGTGCCACCAGCAGAGGCTCACTTATTGAAGCTTTCTTT
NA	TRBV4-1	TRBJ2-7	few	CASSQGARPEQYF	TGCGCCAGCAGCCAAGGGGCCCGCCCGGAGCAGTACTTC
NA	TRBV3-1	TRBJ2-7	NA	CASSQVGRGSKEQYF	TGTGCCAGCAGCCAGGTGGGACGGGGAAGTAAAGAGCAGTACTTC
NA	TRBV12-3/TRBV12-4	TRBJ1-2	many	CASSLGQGSKATF	TGTGCCAGCAGTTTAGGTCAGGGCTCGAAAGCTACCTTC
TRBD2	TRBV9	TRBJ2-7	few	CASSPTSGWSYEQYF	TGTGCCAGCAGCCCGACTAGCGGTTGGTCCTACGAGCAGTACTTC
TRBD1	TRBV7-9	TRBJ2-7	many	CASSSGTVYEQYF	TGTGCCAGCAGCTCCGGGACAGTCTACGAGCAGTACTTC
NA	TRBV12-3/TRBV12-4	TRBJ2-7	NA	CASSLGPLEQYF	TGTGCCAGCAGTTTAGGGCCCCTCGAGCAGTACTTC
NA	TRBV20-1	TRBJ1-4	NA	CSARPGMGEKLFF	TGCAGTGCTAGACCGGGAATGGGCGAAAAACTGTTTTTT
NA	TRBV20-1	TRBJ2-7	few	CSVRIGWGKQYF	TGCAGTGTTAGAATTGGTTGGGGAAAGCAGTACTTC
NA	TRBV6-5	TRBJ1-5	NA	CASSYSGRGNQPQHF	TGTGCCAGCAGTTACTCGGGTAGGGGCAATCAGCCCCAGCATTTT
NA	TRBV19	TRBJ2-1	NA	CASSIIGGNEQFF	TGTGCCAGTAGTATAATAGGGGGCAATGAGCAGTTCTTC